Sequencing of this T cell receptor beta chain was carried out in a study of blood T cell repertoires in COVID-19. The repertoire was sequenced with immunoSEQ multiplex PCR; TCRdb's copy has only in-frame clones and lacks some. In the table there are roughly 320,000 clones, 90% of which are singletons. The sample consisted of peripheral blood. The sequence derives from a woman aged 45-60 years with COVID-19, enrolled during active disease.

CDR3 DNA sequence: TGTGCCAGCAGCTTGAGGGGGATGAACACTGAAGCTTTCTTT. Its translation is CASSLRGMNTEAFF. The chain uses TRBV9 and TRBJ1-1, with D possibly being TRBD1 (6 bases). Trimming shortened V by 4 bases and J by 0 bases, and 10 bases separated the two germline ends. CDR1 and CDR2 (germline): SGDLS, YYNGEE. This CDR3 is 14 amino acids long. The whole variable domain, remainder taken from reference TRBV9 and TRBJ1-1, is DSGVTQTPKHLITATGQRVTLRCSPRSGDLSVYWYQQSLDQGLQFLIQYYNGEERAKGNILERFSAQQFPDLHSELNLSSLELGDSALYFCASSLRGMNTEAFFGQGTRLTVV.